The 21 T cell receptor beta chains below were found in one sample sequenced in a study of blood T cells in healthy people across ages. Sample-barcoded 5' priming and a J-beta primer mix drove a second PCR of roughly 6 to 12 cycles. One entry per CDR3 protein, called by TCRdb with MiXCR from the 5' RACE reads. The table lists nearly 800,000 distinct CDR3 sequences, roughly 25% of them singletons. This sample also appeared in a second study, on T cells of mothers and their children.

The sample comprised blood. The source of these receptors is a boy aged 10-17 years in good health.

This clonotype was detected a few times. The CDR3 coding sequence is TGTGCCAGCAGTTTCCCCCCGCTAGCGGGGGTTCACACAGATACGCAGTATTTT. Translated: CASSFPPLAGVHTDTQYF. This chain joins TRBV28 and TRBJ2-3; 10 bases map to TRBD2. J gave up 2 bases and V 3 bases, and 11 bases lay outside the gene matches. Germline V gene lookup returns CDR1 MDHEN and CDR2 SYDVKM. CDR3 size: 18 residues.

This clonotype was seen a handful of times. The chain couples TRBV7-9 to TRBJ2-5; 7 positions agree with TRBD2. The J call may not be correct, given that the DNA end is closer to TRBJ2-7. The CDR3 is 14 residues long. Germline V gives CDR1 SEHNR, CDR2 FQNEAQ (reference sequence). DNA of the CDR3: TGTGCCAGCAGCTCAAGGGACTACCCCCGCGAGCAGTACTTC. It is translated as CASSSRDYPREQYF.

This clonotype has only a few counts. This chain uses TRBV10-3 with TRBJ1-4; no clear D. The V and J ends lost 8 bases and 8 bases respectively, with 12 bases between them. This CDR3 region has 12 residues. Looked up from germline, CDR1 is ENHRY and CDR2 is SYGVKD. CDR3 region: CAIGKGDEKLFF. The CDR3 DNA is TGTGCCATCGGAAAGGGTGACGAAAAACTGTTTTTT.

There are a few counts of this clonotype. This chain uses TRBV12-3 or TRBV12-4 with TRBJ1-3; D unclear. The CDR3 loop spans 17 amino acids. Trimming cost V 3 bases and J 0 bases, with 15 bases left between them. The CDR3 DNA is TGTGCCAGCAGTTTCTATTATACGGATACCTCTGGAAACACCATATATTTT. Translating gives CASSFYYTDTSGNTIYF.

The chain uses TRBV27 and TRBJ2-7; D may correspond to TRBD1 or TRBD2 (5 bases each). The CDR3 sequence is 14 residues long. Germline V gives CDR1 MNHEY, CDR2 SMNVEV (reference sequence). V lost 2 bases to trimming and J lost 2 bases, with 10 bases between them. CDR3 coding DNA: TGTGCCAGCAGTTTAGTATTGGGGGCCTACGAGCAGTACTTC. Translated: CASSLVLGAYEQYF.

The chain links TRBV7-3 to TRBJ2-5; D remains ambiguous. The germline CDR1 and CDR2 sequences are SGHTA and FQGTGA. Trimming shortened V by 8 bases and J by 2 bases, and 15 bases separated the two germline ends. This CDR3 is 14 amino acids long. In DNA form, the CDR3 reads TGTGCCAGCGCCCGGTCAGGCAGGCAAGAGACCCAGTACTTC. This encodes CASARSGRQETQYF.

The chain couples TRBV4-1 to TRBJ2-6; D is perhaps TRBD1 (6 bases). V gave up 0 bases and J gave up 8 bases, with 11 bases separating them. This CDR3 contains 15 residues. Germline-derived CDR1 and CDR2 are MGHRA and YSYEKL. In nucleotides, the CDR3 is TGCGCCAGCAGCCAAGATAACAGGGTAACCAACGTCCTGACTTTC. Translation: CASSQDNRVTNVLTF.

This clonotype was counted a few times. V is TRBV20-1 and J is TRBJ2-5; tentatively, D is TRBD1 (6 bases). This CDR3 region has 14 residues. The germline CDR1 and CDR2 sequences are DFQATT and SNEGSKA (reference sequence). V lost 3 bases and J 5 bases, leaving 16 bases between the germline ends. CDR3 sequence: CSARIQGPRETQYF. In nucleotides, the CDR3 is TGCAGTGCTAGGATTCAGGGGCCTCGGGAGACCCAGTACTTC.

This clonotype turned up a few times. Germline is not matched at one junction end, which may reflect a read error. The gene calls are TRBV29-1 and TRBJ2-5; D gene unclear. The CDR3 runs to 12 residues. The V gene's germline CDR1 is SQVTM and CDR2 ANQGSEA. CDR3 DNA: TGCGGCGTTGAAGTCAAGGTCGGAACCCAGTACTTC. Translation gives CGVEVKVGTQYF. The full variable domain, its missing parts supplied by reference TRBV29-1 and TRBJ2-5, is SAVISQKPSRDICQRGTSLTIQCQVDSQVTMMFWYRQQPGQSLTLIATANQGSEATYESGFVIDKFPISRPNLTFSTLTVSNMSPEDSSIYLCGVEVKVGTQYFGPGTRLLVL.

This clonotype has only a few counts. The chain employs TRBV7-2 and TRBJ2-7; D is unresolved. The germline gives CDR1 SGHTA, CDR2 FQGNSA. CDR3 length: 14 amino acids. V was shortened by 5 bases and J by 0 bases, with 11 bases between the two germline ends. The CDR3 loop reads CASSPPYDSYEQYF. The CDR3 coding sequence is TGTGCCAGCAGCCCCCCGTATGACTCCTACGAGCAGTACTTC.

A few counts support this clonotype. The germline gene is not matched at one end of the junction; a read error may be the cause. The rearrangement links TRBV6-5 to TRBJ1-4, with D unclear. Germline V gives CDR1 MNHEY, CDR2 SVGAGI. The CDR3 has 16 amino acids. CDR3 residues: CASSFFPTRLGEKPFF. DNA of the CDR3: TGTGCCAGCAGTTTTTTCCCCACCCGACTCGGTGAAAAACCGTTTTTT.

For the CDR3, the DNA is TGTGCCAGCAGTTTATCTGACAGGGACGGCTACACCTTC. Its protein is CASSLSDRDGYTF. The chain recombines TRBV27 with TRBJ1-2; TRBD1 agrees at 7 bases. CDR1 is MNHEY and CDR2 is SMNVEV in the germline V gene (reference sequence). This CDR3 has 13 residues. V was pared by 0 bases and J by 8 bases, with 3 bases of the junction left unmatched.

The rearrangement links TRBV20-1 to TRBJ2-7, with 8 bases matching TRBD1. The CDR3 totals 14 residues. V lost 6 bases to trimming and J lost 4 bases; unmatched junction nucleotides: 11. Looked up from germline, CDR1 is DFQATT and CDR2 is SNEGSKA (reference sequence). DNA of the CDR3: TGCAGTGCCCTCCCCGTGACAGGGGTGTACGAGCAGTACTTC. The encoded protein is CSALPVTGVYEQYF.

The rearrangement links TRBV29-1 to TRBJ1-5; D is unresolved. The length of the CDR3 is 16 residues. Germline CDR1 and CDR2: SQVTM and ANQGSEA. V lost 4 bases and J lost 0, with 16 bases in between. Here the CDR3 DNA reads TGCAGCGTTGTGGTCGAGTTAGGGAATAGCAATCAGCCCCAGCATTTT. Translated: CSVVVELGNSNQPQHF.

V and J are TRBV6-2 or TRBV6-3 and TRBJ2-6; TRBD1 aligns across 9 bases. The ends lost 2 bases at V and 1 base at J; junction bases unmatched: 6. CDR1 and CDR2 from the germline V gene are MNHEY and SVGEGT. This CDR3 comprises 18 residues. CDR3 in amino acids: CASSYGQGLWSGANVLTF. As DNA, the CDR3 is TGTGCCAGCAGTTACGGACAGGGGCTTTGGTCTGGGGCCAACGTCCTGACTTTC.

This clonotype was detected only a few times. V and J are TRBV4-2 and TRBJ2-3, with 8 bases fitting TRBD2. With V trimmed by 1 base and J by 3 bases, 3 bases remained unmatched. Germline values: CDR1 LGHNA, CDR2 YNFKEQ. This CDR3 contains 15 residues. In DNA, the CDR3 is TGTGCCAGCAGCCAAGGACTAGCGTGGACAGATACGCAGTATTTT. Protein sequence: CASSQGLAWTDTQYF.

The chain carries TRBV13 and TRBJ2-1, with D tentatively TRBD1 (6 bases). The ends were cut back, 6 bases at V and 9 bases at J, with 15 bases in the middle. The germline CDR1 and CDR2 sequences are PRHDT and FYEKMQ (reference sequence). The CDR3 runs to 13 residues. CDR3 loop: CASRDSLQGEQFF. DNA for the CDR3: TGTGCCAGCAGGGACTCTCTACAGGGTGAGCAGTTCTTC.

This clonotype was seen a few times. The chain has TRBV28 and TRBJ1-2; D is undetermined. The CDR3 consists of 15 residues. In germline, CDR1 is MDHEN, CDR2 SYDVKM. The ends were cut back, 2 bases at V and 7 bases at J, with 17 bases in the middle. CDR3 residues: CASSLGIWALSGYTF. The CDR3, as DNA: TGTGCCAGCAGTTTAGGTATATGGGCCCTTAGTGGCTACACCTTC.

The chain is built from TRBV14 and TRBJ2-3; 9 bases agree with TRBD1. Germline trimming cut 4 bases from V and 4 bases from J; bases unmatched to any gene: 15. CDR3 size: 18 residues. Germline V gene sequence: CDR1 SGHDN, CDR2 FVKESK. The CDR3 DNA sequence: TGTGCCAGCAGCCCTATTCCCCCGGGACAGGGAGCGGCAGATACGCAGTATTTT. Protein sequence: CASSPIPPGQGAADTQYF. Drawing the rest from reference TRBV14 and TRBJ2-3, the complete variable domain is EAGVTQFPSHSVIEKGQTVTLRCDPISGHDNLYWYRRVMGKEIKFLLHFVKESKQDESGMPNNRFLAERTGGTYSTLKVQPAELEDSGVYFCASSPIPPGQGAADTQYFGPGTRLTVL.

Only a few counts were recorded for this clonotype. The genes are TRBV18 and TRBJ1-1; possible D gene TRBD1, 6 bases. V lost 3 bases to trimming and J lost 1 base, with 15 bases between them. Germline CDR1 KGHSH, CDR2 LQKENI. The CDR3 is 16 residues long. This CDR3 reads CASSPYGQTENTEAFF. The CDR3 DNA reads TGTGCCAGCTCACCTTACGGACAGACCGAGAACACTGAAGCTTTCTTT.

This clonotype was recorded once. CDR3 sequence reads: CASSSDRAEAFF. The CDR3 nucleotides are TGCGCCAGCAGCTCGGACAGGGCTGAAGCTTTCTTT. J is TRBJ1-1 and V is TRBV5-1; 8 nucleotides match TRBD1. The CDR3 extends over 12 amino acids. The germline CDR1 and CDR2 sequences are SGHRS and YFSETQ. After removal of 3 bases from V and 6 bases from J, the junction contained 1 base not matched to a gene.